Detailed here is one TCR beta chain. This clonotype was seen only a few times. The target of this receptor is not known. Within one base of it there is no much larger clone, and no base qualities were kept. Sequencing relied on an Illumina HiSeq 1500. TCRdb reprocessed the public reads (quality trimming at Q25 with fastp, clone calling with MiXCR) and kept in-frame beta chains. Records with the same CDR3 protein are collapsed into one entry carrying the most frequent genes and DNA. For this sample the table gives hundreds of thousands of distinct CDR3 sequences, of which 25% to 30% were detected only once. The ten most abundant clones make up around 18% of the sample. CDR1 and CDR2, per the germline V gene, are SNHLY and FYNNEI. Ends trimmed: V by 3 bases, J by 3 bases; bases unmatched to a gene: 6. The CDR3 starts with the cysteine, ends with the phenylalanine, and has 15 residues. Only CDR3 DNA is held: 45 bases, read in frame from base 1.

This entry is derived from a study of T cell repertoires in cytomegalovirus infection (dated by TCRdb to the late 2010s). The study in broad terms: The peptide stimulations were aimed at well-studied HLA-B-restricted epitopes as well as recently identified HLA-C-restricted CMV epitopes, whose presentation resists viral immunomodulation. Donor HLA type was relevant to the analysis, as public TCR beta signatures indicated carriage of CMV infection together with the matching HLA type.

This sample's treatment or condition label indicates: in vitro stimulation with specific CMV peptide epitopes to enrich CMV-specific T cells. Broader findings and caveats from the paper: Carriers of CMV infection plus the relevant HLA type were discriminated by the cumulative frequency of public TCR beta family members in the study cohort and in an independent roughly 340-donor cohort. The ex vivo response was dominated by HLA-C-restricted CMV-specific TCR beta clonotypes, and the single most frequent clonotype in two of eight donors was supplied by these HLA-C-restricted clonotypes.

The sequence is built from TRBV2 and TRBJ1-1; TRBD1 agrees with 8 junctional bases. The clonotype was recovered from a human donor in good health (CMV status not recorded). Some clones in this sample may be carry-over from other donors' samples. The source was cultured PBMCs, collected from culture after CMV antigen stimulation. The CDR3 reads CASSDQGAMDTEAFF. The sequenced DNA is TGTGCCAGCAGTGACCAGGGGGCAATGGACACTGAAGCTTTCTTT.